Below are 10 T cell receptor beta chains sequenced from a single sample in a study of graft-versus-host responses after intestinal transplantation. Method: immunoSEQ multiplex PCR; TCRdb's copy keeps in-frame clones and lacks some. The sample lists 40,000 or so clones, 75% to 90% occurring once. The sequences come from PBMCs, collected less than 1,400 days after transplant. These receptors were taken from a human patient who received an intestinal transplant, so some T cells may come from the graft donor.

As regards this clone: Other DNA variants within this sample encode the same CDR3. The CDR3 protein is CASSLRSYQETQYF. In DNA, the CDR3 is TGTGCCAGCAGCTTGAGGAGCTACCAAGAGACCCAGTACTTC. This chain links TRBV5-6 with TRBJ2-5; D is ambiguous. The V and J ends lost 1 base and 0 bases respectively, with 7 bases between them. The CDR3 totals 14 residues. Germline CDR1 is SGHDT and CDR2 is YYEEEE.

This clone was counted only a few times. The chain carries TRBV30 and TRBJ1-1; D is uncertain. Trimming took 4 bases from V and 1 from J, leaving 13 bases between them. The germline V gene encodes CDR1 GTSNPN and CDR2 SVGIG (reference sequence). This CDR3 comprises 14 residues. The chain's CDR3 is CAWKGDRRNTEAFF. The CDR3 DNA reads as TGTGCCTGGAAAGGTGACCGACGGAACACTGAAGCTTTCTTT.

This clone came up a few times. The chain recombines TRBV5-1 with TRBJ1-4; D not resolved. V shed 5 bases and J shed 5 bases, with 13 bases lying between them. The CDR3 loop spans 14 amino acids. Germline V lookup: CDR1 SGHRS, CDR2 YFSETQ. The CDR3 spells CASRPPDLNEKLFF. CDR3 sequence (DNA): TGCGCCAGCAGACCACCGGATTTGAATGAAAAACTGTTTTTT.

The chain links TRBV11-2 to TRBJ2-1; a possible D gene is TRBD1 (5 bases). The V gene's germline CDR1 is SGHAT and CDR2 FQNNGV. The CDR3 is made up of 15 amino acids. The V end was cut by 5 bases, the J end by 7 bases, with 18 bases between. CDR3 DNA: TGTGCCAGCAGCCCCCGGTGGGGCGAAGAGAATGAGCAGTTCTTC. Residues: CASSPRWGEENEQFF.

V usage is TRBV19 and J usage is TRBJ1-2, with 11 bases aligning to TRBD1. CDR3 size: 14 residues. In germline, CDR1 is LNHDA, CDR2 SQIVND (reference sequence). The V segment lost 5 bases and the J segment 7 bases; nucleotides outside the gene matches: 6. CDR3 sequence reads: CASSGTGGSGGYTF. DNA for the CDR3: TGTGCCAGTAGTGGGACAGGGGGTTCGGGTGGCTACACCTTC.

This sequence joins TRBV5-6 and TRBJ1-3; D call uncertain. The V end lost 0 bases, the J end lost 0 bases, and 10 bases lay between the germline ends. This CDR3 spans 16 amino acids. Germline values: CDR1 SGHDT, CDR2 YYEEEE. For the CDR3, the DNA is TGTGCCAGCAGCTTGGAAGGGCGACTCTCTGGAAACACCATATATTTT. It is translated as CASSLEGRLSGNTIYF.

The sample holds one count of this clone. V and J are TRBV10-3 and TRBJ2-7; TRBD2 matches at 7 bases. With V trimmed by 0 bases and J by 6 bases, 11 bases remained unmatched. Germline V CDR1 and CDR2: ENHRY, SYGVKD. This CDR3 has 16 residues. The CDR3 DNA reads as TGTGCCATCAGTGAGTCAGGCGGGAGTTTGGCGGGCGAGCAGTACTTC. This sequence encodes CAISESGGSLAGEQYF.

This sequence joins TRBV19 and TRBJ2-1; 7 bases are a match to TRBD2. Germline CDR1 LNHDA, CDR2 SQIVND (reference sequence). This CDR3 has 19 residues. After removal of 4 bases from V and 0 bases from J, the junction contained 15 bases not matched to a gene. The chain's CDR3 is CASSTRPLSGGSSYNEQFF. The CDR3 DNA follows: TGTGCCAGTAGTACCCGACCACTGTCGGGCGGGAGCTCCTACAATGAGCAGTTCTTC.

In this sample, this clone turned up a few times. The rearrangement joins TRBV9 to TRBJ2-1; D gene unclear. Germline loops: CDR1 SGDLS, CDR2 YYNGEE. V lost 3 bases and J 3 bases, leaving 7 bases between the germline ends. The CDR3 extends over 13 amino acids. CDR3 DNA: TGTGCCAGCAGCGGGAGACTCTACAATGAGCAGTTCTTC. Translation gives CASSGRLYNEQFF.

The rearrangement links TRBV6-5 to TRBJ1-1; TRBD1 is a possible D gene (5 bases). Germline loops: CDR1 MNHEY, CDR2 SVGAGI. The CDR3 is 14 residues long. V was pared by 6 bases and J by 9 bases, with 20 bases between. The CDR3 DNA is TGTGCCAGCAGCCTCCTGGGGGTAATGGGTAAAGCTTTCTTT. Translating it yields CASSLLGVMGKAFF.